Sequencing of this T cell receptor beta chain was carried out in a study of T cells after yellow fever vaccination. This CDR3 has 15 amino acids. V was pared by 0 bases and J by 8 bases, with 5 bases of the junction left unmatched. Germline lookup yields CDR1 SGHTA and CDR2 FQGTGA. 5'RACE template switching generated TCR cDNA, adding a universal primer site and UMIs. TCRdb fed the 5' RACE reads into MiXCR, producing one record per CDR3 protein. Of about 73,000 distinct CDR3 sequences listed, roughly 7.4% are singletons. V is TRBV7-3 and J is TRBJ2-1; 9 bases are shared with TRBD2. The sequencing here drew on CD8+ T cells sorted from PBMCs, taken on the day of the yellow fever booster vaccination. This clonotype originated in a man in his thirties or forties who received the YFV17D yellow fever vaccine. This CDR3 reads CASSLTAGGRYEQFF. The CDR3 DNA follows: TGTGCCAGCAGCTTAACCGCGGGAGGGCGTTATGAGCAGTTCTTC.